This T cell receptor (beta chain) emerged from a study of T cell changes during pregnancy in multiple sclerosis. Assay used: immunoSEQ multiplex PCR; TCRdb lists only in-frame clones, some missing. The sample shows nearly 110,000 clones, around 90% of them seen only once. CDR3 size: 16 residues. Germline CDR1 is MNHEY and CDR2 is SMNVEV (reference sequence). V lost 4 bases to trimming and J lost 4 bases, with 20 bases between them. This clone has only one observation. This TCR derives from a female donor in good health, enrolled as a control in a pregnancy study. Sequencing used peripheral blood, obtained in the third trimester of pregnancy. This chain uses TRBV27 with TRBJ2-7, with D possibly matching TRBD1 (6 bases). CDR3 residues: CASSSYFDRSLYEQYF. CDR3 DNA sequence: TGTGCCAGCAGTTCCTACTTTGACAGGTCCCTTTACGAGCAGTACTTC.